The present T cell receptor (beta chain) was sequenced within a study of blood T cell repertoires in COVID-19. Study as a whole: Donors in the United States, Italy and Spain gave samples during acute or convalescent COVID-19. The cDNA or gDNA used as material had been derived from T cells, B-cell-depleted T cells, or PBMCs.

Here immunoSEQ multiplex PCR was the method, and the copy in TCRdb shows in-frame clones only, minus some. Found here are about 160,000 clones, approximately 91% of them singletons; the top ten hold about 2%. The CDR3 has 16 amino acids. Unmatched junction bases numbered 4, after V lost 2 bases and J lost 0 bases. Germline CDR1 KGHDR, CDR2 SFDVKD. Sequences were obtained from peripheral blood. This receptor was obtained from a man aged 18 to 29 with acute or convalescent COVID-19. The V gene is TRBV24-1, the J gene TRBJ2-3, with 7 bases matching TRBD2. The CDR3: CATSDSFSGSTDTQYF. The CDR3 DNA follows: TGTGCCACCAGTGATTCGTTTAGCGGGAGCACAGATACGCAGTATTTT.